The T cell receptor (beta chain) under discussion was sequenced for a study of blood T cell repertoires in COVID-19. As for the study in general: Collection of acute and convalescent COVID-19 samples took place in the United States, Italy and Spain. PBMCs, B-cell-depleted T cells, or T cells were the source of the cDNA or gDNA that made up the material.

Original processing notes: How many nucleated cells were present was estimated from reference gene primer amplification. Assay used: immunoSEQ multiplex PCR; TCRdb lists only in-frame clones, some missing. D and trimming were read from the DNA, whereas the V and J calls and clone size are those reported in that table. Among 200,000 to 250,000 clones listed, over 80% were seen once. Recovered status in Cohort 3 required two negative PCRs, clearance, or symptom resolution. This clone was detected only once. The sequenced material came from PBMCs or T cells enriched from blood (not recorded which). The sequence derives from a woman between 18 and 29 years old who had recovered from COVID-19.

CDR3 residues: CAISETSGRIGNIQYF. The CDR3 nucleotides read TGTGCCATCAGTGAAACTAGCGGGAGGATAGGAAACATTCAGTACTTC. The chain joins TRBV10-3 to TRBJ2-4, with 12 nucleotides matching TRBD2. Germline CDR1 is ENHRY and CDR2 is SYGVKD. With 3 bases clipped from V and 6 bases from J, the junction kept 6 bases outside the gene matches. This CDR3 comprises 16 residues.